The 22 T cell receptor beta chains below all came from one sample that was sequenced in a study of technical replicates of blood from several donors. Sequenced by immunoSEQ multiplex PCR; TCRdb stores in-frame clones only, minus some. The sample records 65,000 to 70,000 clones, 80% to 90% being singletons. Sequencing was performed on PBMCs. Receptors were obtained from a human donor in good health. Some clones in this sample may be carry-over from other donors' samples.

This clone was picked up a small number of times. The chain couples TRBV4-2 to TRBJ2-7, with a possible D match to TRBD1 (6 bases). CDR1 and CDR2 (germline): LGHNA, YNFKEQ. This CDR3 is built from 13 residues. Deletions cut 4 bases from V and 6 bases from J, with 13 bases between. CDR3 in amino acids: CASSPQGTGEQYF. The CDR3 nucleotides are TGTGCCAGCAGCCCACAGGGAACTGGCGAGCAGTACTTC.

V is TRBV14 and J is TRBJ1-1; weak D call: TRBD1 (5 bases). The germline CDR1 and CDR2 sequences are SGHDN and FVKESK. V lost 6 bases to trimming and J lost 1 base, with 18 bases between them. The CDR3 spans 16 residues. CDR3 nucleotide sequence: TGTGCCAGCAGTCAGGCCAGGGCCGCAAGGAACACTGAAGCTTTCTTT. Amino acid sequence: CASSQARAARNTEAFF.

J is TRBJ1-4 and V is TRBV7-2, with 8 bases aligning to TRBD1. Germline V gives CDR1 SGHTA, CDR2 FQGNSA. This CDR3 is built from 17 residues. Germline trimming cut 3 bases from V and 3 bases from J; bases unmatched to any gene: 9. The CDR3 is CASSFRPRQGPNEKLFF. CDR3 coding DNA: TGTGCCAGCAGCTTCAGGCCCCGACAGGGGCCTAATGAAAAACTGTTTTTT.

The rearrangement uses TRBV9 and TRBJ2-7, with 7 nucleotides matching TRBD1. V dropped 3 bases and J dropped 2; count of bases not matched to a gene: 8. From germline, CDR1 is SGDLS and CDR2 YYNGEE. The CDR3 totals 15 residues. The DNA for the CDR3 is TGTGCCAGCAGCGCGGGACAGTCGGATGCCTACGAGCAGTACTTC. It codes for CASSAGQSDAYEQYF.

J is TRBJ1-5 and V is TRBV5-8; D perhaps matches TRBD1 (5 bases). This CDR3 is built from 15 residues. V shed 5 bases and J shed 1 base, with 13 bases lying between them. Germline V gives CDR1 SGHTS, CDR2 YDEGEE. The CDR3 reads CASREGFRSNQPQHF. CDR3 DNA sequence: TGTGCCAGCAGGGAGGGGTTCAGAAGCAATCAGCCCCAGCATTTT.

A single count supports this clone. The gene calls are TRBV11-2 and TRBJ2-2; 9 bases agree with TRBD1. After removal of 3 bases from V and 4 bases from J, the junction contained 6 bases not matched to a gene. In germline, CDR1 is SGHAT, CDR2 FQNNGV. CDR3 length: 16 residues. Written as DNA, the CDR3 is TGTGCCAGCAGCTTGACAGGGGGTAAAAGCACCGGGGAGCTGTTTTTT. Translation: CASSLTGGKSTGELFF.

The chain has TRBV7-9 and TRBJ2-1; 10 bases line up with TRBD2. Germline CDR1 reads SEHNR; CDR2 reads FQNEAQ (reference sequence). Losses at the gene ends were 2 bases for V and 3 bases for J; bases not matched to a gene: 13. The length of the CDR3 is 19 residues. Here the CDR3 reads CASSLNPYSGRPDYNEQFF. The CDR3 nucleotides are TGTGCCAGCAGCTTAAATCCCTATAGCGGGAGGCCCGACTACAATGAGCAGTTCTTC.

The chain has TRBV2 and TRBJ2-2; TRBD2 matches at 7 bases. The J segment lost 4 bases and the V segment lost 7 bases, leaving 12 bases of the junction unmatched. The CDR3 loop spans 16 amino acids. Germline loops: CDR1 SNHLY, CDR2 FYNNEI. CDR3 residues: CASTFMAGATTGELFF. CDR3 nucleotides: TGTGCCAGCACGTTCATGGCGGGAGCGACCACCGGGGAGCTGTTTTTT.

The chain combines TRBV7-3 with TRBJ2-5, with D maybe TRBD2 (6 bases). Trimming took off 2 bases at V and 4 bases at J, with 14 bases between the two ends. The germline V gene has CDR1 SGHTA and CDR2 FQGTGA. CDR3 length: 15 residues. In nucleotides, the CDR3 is TGTGCCAGCAGCTTAGAAGGGACTCAGTCAGAGACCCAGTACTTC. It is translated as CASSLEGTQSETQYF.

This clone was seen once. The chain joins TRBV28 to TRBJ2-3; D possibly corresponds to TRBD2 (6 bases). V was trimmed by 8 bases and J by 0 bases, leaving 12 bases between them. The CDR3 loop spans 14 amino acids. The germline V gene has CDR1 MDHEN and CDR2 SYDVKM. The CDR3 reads CASYAGTSTDTQYF. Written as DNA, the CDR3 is TGTGCCAGCTATGCGGGGACTAGCACAGATACGCAGTATTTT.

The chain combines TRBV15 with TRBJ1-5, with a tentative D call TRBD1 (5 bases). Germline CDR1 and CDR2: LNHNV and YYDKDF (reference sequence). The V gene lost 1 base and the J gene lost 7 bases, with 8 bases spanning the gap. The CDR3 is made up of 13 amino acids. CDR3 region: CATSRGGDQPQHF. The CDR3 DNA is TGTGCCACCAGCAGAGGGGGGGACCAGCCCCAGCATTTT.

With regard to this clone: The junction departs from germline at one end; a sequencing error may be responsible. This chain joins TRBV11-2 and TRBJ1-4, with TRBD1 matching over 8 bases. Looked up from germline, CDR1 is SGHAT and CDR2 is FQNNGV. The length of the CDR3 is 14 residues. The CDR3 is CASSLDRGQEKLFF. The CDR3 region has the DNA TGTGCCAGCAGCCTAGACAGGGGTCAAGAAAAACTGTTTTTT.

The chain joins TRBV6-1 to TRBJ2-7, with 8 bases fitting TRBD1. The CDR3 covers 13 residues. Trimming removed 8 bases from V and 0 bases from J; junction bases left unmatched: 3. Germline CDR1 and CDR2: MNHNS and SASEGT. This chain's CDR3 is CASEDRVSYEQYF. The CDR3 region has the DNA TGTGCCAGCGAGGACAGGGTCTCCTACGAGCAGTACTTC.

CDR3 coding DNA: TGTGCCAGCAGTGAATCAGGCAGGGGGGACACTGAAGCTTTCTTT. As protein: CASSESGRGDTEAFF. The chain has TRBV25-1 and TRBJ1-1, with 7 bases matching TRBD1. V was pared by 1 base and J by 3 bases, with 5 bases of the junction left unmatched. The CDR3 is 15 amino acids. Germline V gene data show CDR1 as MGHDK and CDR2 as SYGVNS.

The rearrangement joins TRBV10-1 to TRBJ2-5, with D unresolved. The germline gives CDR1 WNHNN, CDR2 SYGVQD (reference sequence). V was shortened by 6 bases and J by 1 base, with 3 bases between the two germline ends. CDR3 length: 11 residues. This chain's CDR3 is CASSLQETQYF. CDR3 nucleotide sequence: TGCGCCAGCAGCCTCCAAGAGACCCAGTACTTC.

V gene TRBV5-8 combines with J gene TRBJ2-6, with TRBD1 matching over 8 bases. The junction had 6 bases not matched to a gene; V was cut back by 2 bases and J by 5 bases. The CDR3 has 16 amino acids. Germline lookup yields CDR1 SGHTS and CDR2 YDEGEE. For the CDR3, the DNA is TGTGCCAGCAGCTTAATCACAGGGGGATGGGCCAACGTCCTGACTTTC. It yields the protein CASSLITGGWANVLTF.

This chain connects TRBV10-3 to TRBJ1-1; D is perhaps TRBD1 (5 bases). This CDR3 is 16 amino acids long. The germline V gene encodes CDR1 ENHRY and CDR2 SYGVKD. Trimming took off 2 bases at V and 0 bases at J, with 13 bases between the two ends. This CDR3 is CAISEGGAGMNTEAFF. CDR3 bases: TGTGCCATCAGTGAGGGAGGGGCGGGAATGAACACTGAAGCTTTCTTT.

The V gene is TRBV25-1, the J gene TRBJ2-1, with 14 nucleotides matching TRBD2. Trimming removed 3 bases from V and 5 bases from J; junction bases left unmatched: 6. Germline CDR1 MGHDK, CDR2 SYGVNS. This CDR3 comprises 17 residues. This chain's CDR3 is CASSEGTSGSSNNEQFF. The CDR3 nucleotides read TGTGCCAGCAGTGAGGGGACTAGCGGGAGTAGCAACAATGAGCAGTTCTTC.

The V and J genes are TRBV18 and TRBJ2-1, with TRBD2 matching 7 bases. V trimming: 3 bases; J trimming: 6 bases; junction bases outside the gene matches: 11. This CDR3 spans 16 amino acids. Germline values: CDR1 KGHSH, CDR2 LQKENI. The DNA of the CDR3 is TGTGCCAGCTCACCTAATGAGATTGGGACTACCAATGAGCAGTTCTTC. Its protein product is CASSPNEIGTTNEQFF.

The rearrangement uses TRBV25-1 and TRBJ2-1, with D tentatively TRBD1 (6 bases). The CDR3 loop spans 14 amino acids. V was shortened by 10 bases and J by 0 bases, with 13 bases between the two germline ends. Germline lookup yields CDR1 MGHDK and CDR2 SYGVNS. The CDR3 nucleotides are TGTGCCACCCAGGGACAAAGCTCCTACAATGAGCAGTTCTTC. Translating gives CATQGQSSYNEQFF.

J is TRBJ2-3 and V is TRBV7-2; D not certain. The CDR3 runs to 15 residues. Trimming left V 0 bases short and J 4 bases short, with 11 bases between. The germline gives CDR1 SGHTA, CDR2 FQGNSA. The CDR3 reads CASSLALSPADTQYF. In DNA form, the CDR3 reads TGTGCCAGCAGCTTAGCCCTAAGTCCCGCAGATACGCAGTATTTT.

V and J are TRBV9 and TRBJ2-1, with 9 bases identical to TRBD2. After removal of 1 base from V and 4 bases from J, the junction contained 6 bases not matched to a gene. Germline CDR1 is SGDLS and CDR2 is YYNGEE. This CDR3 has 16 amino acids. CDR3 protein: CASSVSQREDYNEQFF. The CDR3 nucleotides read TGTGCCAGCAGCGTATCCCAGCGGGAGGATTACAATGAGCAGTTCTTC.